The present T cell receptor beta chain was sequenced within a study of T cell changes during pregnancy in multiple sclerosis. Data came from immunoSEQ multiplex PCR; TCRdb stores just in-frame clones and leaves some out. The sample lists about 43,000 clones; under 95% were seen once. Sequencing was carried out using PBMCs (not recorded whether the cells were cultured). The TCR was taken from a female donor with multiple sclerosis, enrolled in a pregnancy study.

CDR3 coding DNA: TGTGCCAGCAGCGTATACCGACAGGAGGAACGGGCCTACGAGCAGTACTTC. This codes for CASSVYRQEERAYEQYF. The chain has TRBV9 and TRBJ2-7, with a tentative D call TRBD1 (6 bases). The CDR3 is 17 amino acids. V was pared by 1 base and J by 2 bases, with 19 bases between. Germline CDR1 SGDLS, CDR2 YYNGEE.